The clone carrying this T cell receptor beta chain was seen only a few times. Its antigen is not identified. These data belong to a study of CD8+ T cells in alopecia areata. As for the study in general: Tofacitinib therapy took 6 to 18 months; 6 months off drug came after.

V dropped 3 bases and J dropped 4 bases, with 4 bases sitting between them. This CDR3 is 12 amino acids long. The germline V gene has CDR1 LNHDA and CDR2 SQIVND (reference sequence). Those with alopecia areata gave lesional scalp punch biopsies and peripheral blood. RNA extraction was followed by reverse transcription into cDNA, which acted as the sequencing template. Profiled with immunoSEQ multiplex PCR; TCRdb holds only in-frame clones, not every one. The sample lists some 170,000 clones, 65% to 75% occurring once. Whole-study results and caveats: Researchers report lesional scalp, most notably alopecia totalis/universalis, outstripped normal scalp in clonality. Scalp samples also yield sequences from resident alphabeta T cells of normal skin.

The receptor comes from a human donor with alopecia areata. The sequences come from CD8+ T cells sorted from blood, collected at week 0. The J gene is TRBJ2-1, the V gene TRBV19; D not certain. In DNA form, the CDR3 reads TGTGCCAGTAGTATTGTATACAATGAGCAGTTCTTC. Amino acids: CASSIVYNEQFF.